Listed below are T cell receptor beta chains from one sample, sequenced in a study of CD8 T cells in Susac syndrome. TCRdb reanalysed the immunoSEQ multiplex PCR reads using MiXCR and keeps one entry per CDR3 protein. The data show about 140,000 distinct CDR3 sequences, approximately 95% seen once. The sample comprised CD4+ T cells from PBMCs. The receptors originated from a human donor with Susac syndrome. Each CDR3 is given with its conserved first and last residue. Fields, in order: V gene, J gene, D gene, CDR3 DNA, CDR3 protein. D genes are given only for firm matches.

v_gene: TRBV30; j_gene: TRBJ2-7; d_gene: TRBD1; CDR3nt: TGTGCCTGGAGTGCAGGGGGCATTCCCTACGAGCAGTACTTC; CDR3aa: CAWSAGGIPYEQYF
v_gene: TRBV5-4; j_gene: TRBJ2-5; d_gene: .; CDR3nt: TGTGCCAGCAGCTCTCGAAAAGAGACCCAGTACTTC; CDR3aa: CASSSRKETQYF
v_gene: TRBV4-2; j_gene: TRBJ1-5; d_gene: TRBD1; CDR3nt: TGTGCCAGCAGCCAATGGGGACAGGAAGGGGGCAATCAGCCCCAGCATTTT; CDR3aa: CASSQWGQEGGNQPQHF
v_gene: TRBV20-1; j_gene: TRBJ1-1; d_gene: .; CDR3nt: TGCAGTGCTAGTCGGCAGGGGACCACTGAAGCTTTCTTT; CDR3aa: CSASRQGTTEAFF
v_gene: TRBV13; j_gene: TRBJ2-6; d_gene: .; CDR3nt: TGTGCCAGCAGCTTGATACGAAGCTCTGGGGCCAACGTCCTGACTTTC; CDR3aa: CASSLIRSSGANVLTF
v_gene: TRBV24-1; j_gene: TRBJ2-1; d_gene: TRBD1; CDR3nt: TGTGCCACCAGTGATGTACAGGGGGCTGGGAATGAGCAGTTCTTC; CDR3aa: CATSDVQGAGNEQFF
v_gene: TRBV4-3; j_gene: TRBJ2-7; d_gene: TRBD2; CDR3nt: TGCGCCAGCAGCCAAGAGACCCAGCGGGACTACGAGCAGTACTTC; CDR3aa: CASSQETQRDYEQYF
v_gene: TRBV12-3/TRBV12-4; j_gene: TRBJ1-1; d_gene: .; CDR3nt: TGTGCCAGCAGTTTAGGTAAAGGGGGCACTGAAGCTTTCTTT; CDR3aa: CASSLGKGGTEAFF
v_gene: TRBV27; j_gene: TRBJ2-1; d_gene: .; CDR3nt: TGTGCCAGCAGTTTAGACCCAACGGGGACGTCCTACAATGAGCAGTTCTTC; CDR3aa: CASSLDPTGTSYNEQFF
v_gene: TRBV4-3; j_gene: TRBJ1-1; d_gene: TRBD1; CDR3nt: TGCGCCAGCAGCCGCGGGACAGTACGGTACACTGAAGCTTTCTTT; CDR3aa: CASSRGTVRYTEAFF
v_gene: TRBV12-3/TRBV12-4; j_gene: TRBJ1-2; d_gene: .; CDR3nt: TGTGCCAGCAGTTCCCGTTTGTTCACCTCTTATGGCTACACCTTC; CDR3aa: CASSSRLFTSYGYTF
v_gene: TRBV20-1; j_gene: TRBJ2-5; d_gene: .; CDR3nt: TGCAGTGCACAATCGCGCCAACTAGGCGTACAAGAGACCCAGTACTTC; CDR3aa: CSAQSRQLGVQETQYF
v_gene: TRBV6-5; j_gene: TRBJ1-5; d_gene: .; CDR3nt: TGTGCCAGCAGTCAGGGATTCAATCAGCCCCAGCATTTT; CDR3aa: CASSQGFNQPQHF
v_gene: TRBV2; j_gene: TRBJ2-5; d_gene: TRBD1; CDR3nt: TGTGCCAGCAGAGATCGGGACAGGGGGCAGGAGACCCAGTACTTC; CDR3aa: CASRDRDRGQETQYF
v_gene: TRBV5-1; j_gene: TRBJ2-5; d_gene: TRBD1; CDR3nt: TGCGCCAGCAGCGTGACAGGGGGCCAAGAGACCCAGTACTTC; CDR3aa: CASSVTGGQETQYF